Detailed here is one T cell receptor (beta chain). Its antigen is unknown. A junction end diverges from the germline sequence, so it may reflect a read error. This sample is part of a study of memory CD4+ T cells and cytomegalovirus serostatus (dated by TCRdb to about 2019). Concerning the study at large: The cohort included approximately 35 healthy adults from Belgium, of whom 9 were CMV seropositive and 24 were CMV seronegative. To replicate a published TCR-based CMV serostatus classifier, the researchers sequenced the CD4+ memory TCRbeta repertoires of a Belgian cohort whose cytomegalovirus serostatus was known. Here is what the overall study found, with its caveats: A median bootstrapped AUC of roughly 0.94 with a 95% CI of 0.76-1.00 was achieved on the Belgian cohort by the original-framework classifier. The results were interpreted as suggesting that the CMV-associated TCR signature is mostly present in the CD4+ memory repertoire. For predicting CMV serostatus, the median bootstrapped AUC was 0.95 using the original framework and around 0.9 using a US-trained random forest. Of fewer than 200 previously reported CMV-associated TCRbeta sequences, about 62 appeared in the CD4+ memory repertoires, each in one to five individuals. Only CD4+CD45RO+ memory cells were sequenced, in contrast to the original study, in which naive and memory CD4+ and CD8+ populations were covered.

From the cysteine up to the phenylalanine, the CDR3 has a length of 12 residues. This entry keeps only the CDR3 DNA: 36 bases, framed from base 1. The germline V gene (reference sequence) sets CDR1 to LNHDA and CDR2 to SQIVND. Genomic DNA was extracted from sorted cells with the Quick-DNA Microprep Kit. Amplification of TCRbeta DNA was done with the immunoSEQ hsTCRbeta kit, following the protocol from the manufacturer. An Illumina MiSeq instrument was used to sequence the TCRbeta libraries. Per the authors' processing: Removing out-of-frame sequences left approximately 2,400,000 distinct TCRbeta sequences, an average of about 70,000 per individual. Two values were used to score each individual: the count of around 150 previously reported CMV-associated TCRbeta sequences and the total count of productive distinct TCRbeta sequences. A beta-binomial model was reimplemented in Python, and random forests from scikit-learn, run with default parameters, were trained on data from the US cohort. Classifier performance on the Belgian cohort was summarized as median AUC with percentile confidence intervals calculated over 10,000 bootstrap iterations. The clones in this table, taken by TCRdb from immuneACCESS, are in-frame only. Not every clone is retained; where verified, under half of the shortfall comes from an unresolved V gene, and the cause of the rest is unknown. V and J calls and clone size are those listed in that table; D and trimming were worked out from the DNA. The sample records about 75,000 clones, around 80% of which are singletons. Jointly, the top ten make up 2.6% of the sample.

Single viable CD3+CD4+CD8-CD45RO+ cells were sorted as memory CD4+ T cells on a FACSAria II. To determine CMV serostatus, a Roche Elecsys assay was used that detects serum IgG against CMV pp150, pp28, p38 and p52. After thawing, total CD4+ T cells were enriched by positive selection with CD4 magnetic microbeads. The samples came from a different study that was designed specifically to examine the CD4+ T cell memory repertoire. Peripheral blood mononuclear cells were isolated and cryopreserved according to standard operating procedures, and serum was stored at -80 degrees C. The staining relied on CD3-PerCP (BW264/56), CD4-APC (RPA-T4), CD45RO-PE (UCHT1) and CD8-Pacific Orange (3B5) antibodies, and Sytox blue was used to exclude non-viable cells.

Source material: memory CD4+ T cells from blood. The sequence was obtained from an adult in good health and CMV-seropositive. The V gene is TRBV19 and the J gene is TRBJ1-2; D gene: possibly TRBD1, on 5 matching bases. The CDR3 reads CASSMRRGGYTF. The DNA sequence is TGTGCCAGCAGTATGCGGAGGGGCGGCTACACCTTC. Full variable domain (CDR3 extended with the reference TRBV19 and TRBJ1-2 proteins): DGGITQSPKYLFRKEGQNVTLSCEQNLNHDAMYWYRQDPGQGLRLIYYSQIVNDFQKGDIAEGYSVSREKKESFPLTVTSAQKNPTAFYLCASSMRRGGYTFGSGTRLTVV.